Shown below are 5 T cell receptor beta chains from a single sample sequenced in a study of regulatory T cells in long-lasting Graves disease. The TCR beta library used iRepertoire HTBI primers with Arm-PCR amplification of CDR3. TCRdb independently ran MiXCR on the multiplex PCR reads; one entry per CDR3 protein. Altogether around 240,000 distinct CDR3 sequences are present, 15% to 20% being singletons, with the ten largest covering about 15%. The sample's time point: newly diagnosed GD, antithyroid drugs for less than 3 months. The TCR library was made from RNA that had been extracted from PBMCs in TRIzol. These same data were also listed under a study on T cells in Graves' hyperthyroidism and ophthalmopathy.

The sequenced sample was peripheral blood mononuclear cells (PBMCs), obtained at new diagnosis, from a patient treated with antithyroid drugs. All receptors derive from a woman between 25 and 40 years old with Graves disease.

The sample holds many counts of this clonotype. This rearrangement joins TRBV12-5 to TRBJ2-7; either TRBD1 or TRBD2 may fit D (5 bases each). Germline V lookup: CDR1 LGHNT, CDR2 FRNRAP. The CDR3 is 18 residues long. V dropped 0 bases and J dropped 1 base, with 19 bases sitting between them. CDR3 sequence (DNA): TGTGCTAGTGGTTTGGTACTATTTGGGGACCCTTCTTCCTACGAGCAGTACTTC. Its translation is CASGLVLFGDPSSYEQYF.

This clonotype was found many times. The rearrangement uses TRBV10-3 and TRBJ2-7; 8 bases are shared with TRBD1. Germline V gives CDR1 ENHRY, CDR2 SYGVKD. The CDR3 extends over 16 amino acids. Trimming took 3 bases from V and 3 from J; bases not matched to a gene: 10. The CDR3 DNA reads TGTGCCATCAGTGAAACACTGGGACAGGAAGACTACGAGCAGTACTTC. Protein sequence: CAISETLGQEDYEQYF.

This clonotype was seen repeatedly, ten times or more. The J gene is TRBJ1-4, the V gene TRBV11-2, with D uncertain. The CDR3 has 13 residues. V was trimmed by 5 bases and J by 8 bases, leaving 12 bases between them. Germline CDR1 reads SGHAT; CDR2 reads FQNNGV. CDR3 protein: CASSQTGLEKLFF. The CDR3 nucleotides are TGTGCCAGCAGCCAGACTGGTCTAGAAAAACTGTTTTTT.

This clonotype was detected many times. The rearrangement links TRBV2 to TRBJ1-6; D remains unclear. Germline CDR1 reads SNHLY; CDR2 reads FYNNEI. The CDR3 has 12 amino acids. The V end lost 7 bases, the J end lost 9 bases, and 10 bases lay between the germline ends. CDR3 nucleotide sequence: TGTGCCAGCAACCTCAAAGCTTCACCCCTCCACTTT. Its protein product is CASNLKASPLHF.

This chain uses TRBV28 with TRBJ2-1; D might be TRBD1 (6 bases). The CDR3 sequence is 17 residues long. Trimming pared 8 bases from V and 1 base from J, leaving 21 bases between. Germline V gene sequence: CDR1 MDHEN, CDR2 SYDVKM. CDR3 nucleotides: TGTGCCAGCGTTCAGGGGAGCGTTGTGGGGTCCTACAATGAGCAGTTCTTC. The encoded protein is CASVQGSVVGSYNEQFF. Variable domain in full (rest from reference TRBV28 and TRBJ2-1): DVKVTQSSRYLVKRTGEKVFLECVQDMDHENMFWYRQDPGLGLRLIYFSYDVKMKEKGDIPEGYSVSREKKERFSLILESASTNQTSMYLCASVQGSVVGSYNEQFFGPGTRLTVL.